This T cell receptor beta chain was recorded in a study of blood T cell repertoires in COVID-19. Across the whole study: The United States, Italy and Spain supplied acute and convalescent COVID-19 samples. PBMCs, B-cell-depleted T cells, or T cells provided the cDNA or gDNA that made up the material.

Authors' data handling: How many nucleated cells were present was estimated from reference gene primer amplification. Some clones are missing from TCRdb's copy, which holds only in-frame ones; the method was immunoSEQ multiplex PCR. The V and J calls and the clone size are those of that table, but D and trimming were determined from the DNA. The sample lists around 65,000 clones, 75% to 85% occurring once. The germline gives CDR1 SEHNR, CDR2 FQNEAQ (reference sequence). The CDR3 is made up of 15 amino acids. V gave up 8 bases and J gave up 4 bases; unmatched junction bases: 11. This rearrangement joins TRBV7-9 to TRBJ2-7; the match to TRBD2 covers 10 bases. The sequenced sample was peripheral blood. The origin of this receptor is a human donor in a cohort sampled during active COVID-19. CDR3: CASRELAGVAYEQYF. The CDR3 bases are TGTGCCAGCCGGGAGCTAGCGGGAGTCGCTTACGAGCAGTACTTC.